This entry describes one T cell receptor beta chain. The target antigen is unknown. The PCR was carried out with 60 Vbeta primers and 13 Jbeta primers. Sequencing used immunoSEQ multiplex PCR; TCRdb keeps in-frame clones, though not all of them. The sample has nearly 300,000 clones, just over 85% seen once. This CDR3 is built from 15 residues. Germline-derived CDR1 and CDR2 are SGHRS and YFSETQ. The trim removed 2 bases at V and 1 base at J, leaving 2 bases unmatched. The sample comes from a study of cytomegalovirus exposure and HLA in healthy donors. The study's findings and limits: The dataset shows that most TCR sequences were rare, while some public TCRs occurred in many donors.

The sample consisted of PBMCs. The clonotype originates from a man between 40 and 49 years old in good health and CMV-seropositive. The gene calls are TRBV5-1 and TRBJ2-7; 11 nucleotides match TRBD1. CDR3 DNA sequence: TGCGCCAGCAGCTTAGGACAGGGGGCTTCCTACGAGCAGTACTTC. Translating gives CASSLGQGASYEQYF.